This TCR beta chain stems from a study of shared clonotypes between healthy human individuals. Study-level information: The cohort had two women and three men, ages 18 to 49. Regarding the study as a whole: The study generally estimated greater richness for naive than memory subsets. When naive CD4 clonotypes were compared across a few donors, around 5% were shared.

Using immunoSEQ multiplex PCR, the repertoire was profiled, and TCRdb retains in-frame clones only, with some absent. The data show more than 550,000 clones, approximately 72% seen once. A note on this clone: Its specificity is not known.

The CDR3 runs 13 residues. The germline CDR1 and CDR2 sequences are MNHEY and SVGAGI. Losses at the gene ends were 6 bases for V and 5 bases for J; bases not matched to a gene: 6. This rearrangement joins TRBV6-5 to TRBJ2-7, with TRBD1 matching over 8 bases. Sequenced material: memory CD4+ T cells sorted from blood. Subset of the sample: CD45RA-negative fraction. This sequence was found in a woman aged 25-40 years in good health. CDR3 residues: CASRRTGFNEQYF. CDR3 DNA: TGTGCCAGCAGACGGACAGGGTTCAACGAGCAGTACTTC.